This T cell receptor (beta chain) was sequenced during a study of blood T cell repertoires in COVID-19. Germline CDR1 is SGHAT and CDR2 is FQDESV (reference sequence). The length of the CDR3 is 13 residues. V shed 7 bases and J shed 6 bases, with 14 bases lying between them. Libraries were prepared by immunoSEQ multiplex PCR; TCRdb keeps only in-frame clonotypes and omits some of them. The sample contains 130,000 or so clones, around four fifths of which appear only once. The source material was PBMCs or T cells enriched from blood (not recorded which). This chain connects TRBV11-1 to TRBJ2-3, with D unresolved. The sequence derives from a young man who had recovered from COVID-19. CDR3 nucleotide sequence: TGTGCCAGCACCTCACCCCCAGGTGATACGCAGTATTTT. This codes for CASTSPPGDTQYF.